The 12 T cell receptor beta chains reported below all come from one sample, sequenced in a study of spatial heterogeneity in lung cancer. Notes on the study in general: Tumor mutation count correlated with how many alpha and beta TCRs expanded intratumorally.

Which antigens these TCRs recognize remains unknown. Time point described: sample taken at primary tumor resection. TCRdb analysed the 5' RACE reads with MiXCR anew, one entry per CDR3 protein. The table records about 3,300 distinct CDR3 sequences, about 16% of them present only once. The specimen was lung tumor tissue, collected at surgery. Receptors originate from a male donor with early-stage non-small cell lung cancer.

The chain employs TRBV18 and TRBJ1-2; D possibly corresponds to TRBD1 (5 bases). Looked up from germline, CDR1 is KGHSH and CDR2 is LQKENI. CDR3 length equals 12 residues. V dropped 4 bases and J dropped 10 bases, with 13 bases sitting between them. The CDR3 spells CASSRPQGSYTF. CDR3 in DNA: TGTGCCAGCTCACGCCCTCAGGGTTCCTACACCTTC.

Within the sample, this clonotype is medium-sized (0.01 to 0.1%). The V call is TRBV28, the J call TRBJ1-5; D remains unclear. The CDR3 extends over 13 amino acids. V was clipped by 2 bases and J by 6 bases, with 8 bases between them. Germline V lookup: CDR1 MDHEN, CDR2 SYDVKM. The CDR3 loop is CASSLRPGQPQHF. The CDR3 region has the DNA TGTGCCAGCAGTTTACGCCCGGGTCAGCCCCAGCATTTT.

V and J are TRBV7-9 and TRBJ1-6, with TRBD1 as a possible D gene (5 bases). CDR1 is SEHNR, CDR2 FQNEAQ, per germline (reference sequence). V shed 1 base and J shed 7 bases, with 11 bases lying between them. The CDR3 has 15 amino acids. DNA of the CDR3: TGTGCCAGCAGCTTAGTTAGGGGTAGGAATTCACCCCTCCACTTT. This gives the protein CASSLVRGRNSPLHF.

V and J are TRBV7-4 and TRBJ2-1; 8 nucleotides align to TRBD2. The CDR3 is 16 residues long. The trim removed 2 bases at V and 6 bases at J, leaving 9 bases unmatched. Germline CDR1 SGHVT, CDR2 SQSDAQ. CDR3 sequence reads: CASSLRSDSGTNEQFF. As DNA, the CDR3 is TGTGCCAGCAGCTTAAGGTCGGATAGCGGGACCAATGAGCAGTTCTTC.

By share of the sample, this clonotype is medium-sized. The rearrangement joins TRBV20-1 to TRBJ2-7; D may be TRBD1 (6 bases). CDR1 is DFQATT and CDR2 is SNEGSKA in the germline V gene (reference sequence). The CDR3 loop spans 14 amino acids. The V end was cut by 2 bases, the J end by 1 base, with 12 bases between. CDR3: CSARSDRISYEQYF. CDR3 nucleotides: TGCAGTGCTAGATCGGACAGAATTTCCTACGAGCAGTACTTC.

The chain recombines TRBV7-6 with TRBJ1-2; D unclear. In germline, CDR1 is SGHVS, CDR2 FNYEAQ. The CDR3 spans 15 residues. Trimming took off 5 bases at V and 3 bases at J, with 16 bases between the two ends. Written as DNA, the CDR3 is TGTGCCAGCAGCCTCTCGCCGTCGCGGGACTATGGCTACACCTTC. It encodes CASSLSPSRDYGYTF. Supplemented by reference TRBV7-6 and TRBJ1-2, the full variable domain reads GAGVSQSPRYKVTKRGQDVALRCDPISGHVSLYWYRQALGQGPEFLTYFNYEAQQDKSGLPNDRFSAERPEGSISTLTIQRTEQRDSAMYRCASSLSPSRDYGYTFGSGTRLTVV.

Judged by abundance, this clonotype is medium-sized. The J gene is TRBJ2-5, the V gene TRBV7-2; TRBD1 aligns across 9 bases. Germline V gene data show CDR1 as SGHTA and CDR2 as FQGNSA. Trimming cost V 5 bases and J 3 bases; bases outside gene matches: 13. The CDR3 spans 17 residues. CDR3 loop: CASSLQAGTGTEETQYF. Written as DNA, the CDR3 is TGTGCCAGCAGCCTTCAAGCCGGGACAGGGACAGAAGAGACCCAGTACTTC. Together with reference TRBV7-2 and TRBJ2-5, the CDR3 gives the full variable domain: GAGVSQSPSNKVTEKGKDVELRCDPISGHTALYWYRQSLGQGLEFLIYFQGNSAPDKSGLPSDRFSAERTGGSVSTLTIQRTQQEDSAVYLCASSLQAGTGTEETQYFGPGTRLLVL.

This clonotype was seen more than once but under ten times. The gene calls are TRBV6-5 and TRBJ2-7; 11 bases are shared with TRBD2. The CDR3 sequence is 16 residues long. J lost 0 bases, V lost 0 bases, and 1 base had no gene match. The V gene's germline CDR1 is MNHEY and CDR2 SVGAGI. CDR3 nucleotide sequence: TGTGCCAGCAGTTACTCGACTAGCGGGAACTCCTACGAGCAGTACTTC. This sequence encodes CASSYSTSGNSYEQYF.

The V gene is TRBV6-6, the J gene TRBJ2-3; possible D gene TRBD2, 6 bases. V was shortened by 2 bases and J by 2 bases, with 11 bases between the two germline ends. Germline-derived CDR1 and CDR2 are MNHNY and SVGAGI (reference sequence). CDR3 length: 15 residues. CDR3 bases: TGTGCCAGCAGTTACGGCGGGGAGAACACAGATACGCAGTATTTT. Its translation is CASSYGGENTDTQYF.

This clonotype is judged medium-sized (0.01 to 0.1%). The rearrangement links TRBV19 to TRBJ2-2; no clear D. V was cut by 1 base and J by 1 base, with 4 bases left in between. This CDR3 comprises 14 residues. Germline values: CDR1 LNHDA, CDR2 SQIVND (reference sequence). CDR3 in DNA: TGTGCCAGTAGTATAGTAGGGAACACCGGGGAGCTGTTTTTT. Protein product: CASSIVGNTGELFF.

This clonotype is labeled as large. The V call is TRBV12-3 or TRBV12-4, the J call TRBJ2-3; D could derive from TRBD1 or TRBD2 (5 bases each). This CDR3 comprises 15 residues. Trimming cost V 7 bases and J 5 bases, with 19 bases left between them. The CDR3 DNA follows: TGTGCCAGCACTTTCCCGGGTGGGGACGGAGATACGCAGTATTTT. Protein: CASTFPGGDGDTQYF.

Notes on this clonotype: One junction end does not reproduce the germline sequence, and a read error may be involved. The rearrangement links TRBV14 to TRBJ2-7; unclear D gene. This CDR3 is 12 amino acids long. Germline V gene lookup returns CDR1 SGHDN and CDR2 FVKESK. In nucleotides, the CDR3 is TGTACCAGCAGCCAAGCCCGATACGAGCAGTACTTC. It yields the protein CTSSQARYEQYF.